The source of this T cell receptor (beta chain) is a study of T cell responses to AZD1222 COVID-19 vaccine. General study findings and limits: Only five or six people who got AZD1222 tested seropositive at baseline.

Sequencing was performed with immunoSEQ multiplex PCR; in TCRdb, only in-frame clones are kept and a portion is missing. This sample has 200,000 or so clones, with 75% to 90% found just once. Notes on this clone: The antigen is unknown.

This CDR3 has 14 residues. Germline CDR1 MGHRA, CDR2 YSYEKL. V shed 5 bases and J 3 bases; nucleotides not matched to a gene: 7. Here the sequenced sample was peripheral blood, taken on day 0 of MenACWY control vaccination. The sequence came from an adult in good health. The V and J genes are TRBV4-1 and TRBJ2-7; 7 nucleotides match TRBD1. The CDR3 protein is CASSAPGQHYEQYF. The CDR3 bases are TGCGCCAGCAGCGCCCCGGGACAGCACTACGAGCAGTACTTC.